Following are 32 T cell receptor beta chains from one sample sequenced in a study of T cell clonotyping in hematopoietic cell transplantation. Time point of the sample: recipient sample about 28 days before transplant, after cytoreduction. Data came from immunoSEQ multiplex PCR; TCRdb stores just in-frame clones and leaves some out. The sample has around 21,000 clones, almost 90% seen once. Specimen: peripheral blood mononuclear cells, collected before stem cell transplant. The receptors here all came from a man younger than 30 with biphenotypic leukemia. Some clones in this sample may be carry-over from other donors' samples.

V usage is TRBV11-1 and J usage is TRBJ2-7; weak D call: TRBD1 (5 bases). V shed 5 bases and J shed 0 bases, with 20 bases lying between them. Germline values: CDR1 SGHAT, CDR2 FQDESV (reference sequence). This CDR3 is built from 17 residues. The CDR3 DNA is TGTGCCAGCAGCCCTCTGCCCCGTCAGGGCATCTCCTACGAGCAGTACTTC. This encodes CASSPLPRQGISYEQYF.

This clone was found a few times. CDR3 loop: CASSLNTGELFF. The DNA for the CDR3 is TGCGCCAGCAGCTTGAATACCGGGGAGCTGTTTTTT. J is TRBJ2-2 and V is TRBV5-1; D not resolved. This CDR3 is 12 amino acids long. CDR1 is SGHRS and CDR2 is YFSETQ in the germline V gene. The germline V and J ends were trimmed by 1 base and 5 bases, with 3 bases remaining between them.

The chain is built from TRBV4-1 and TRBJ1-1; D remains unclear. The germline gives CDR1 MGHRA, CDR2 YSYEKL. The CDR3 has 17 amino acids. The ends were cut back, 2 bases at V and 5 bases at J, with 21 bases in the middle. In nucleotides, the CDR3 is TGCGCCAGCAGCCAAAAGCTCCCCGGGCCCCGGCCGACTGAAGCTTTCTTT. It translates to CASSQKLPGPRPTEAFF.

The chain has TRBV30 and TRBJ2-6; D ambiguous. This CDR3 has 15 residues. The V gene lost 3 bases and the J gene lost 0 bases, with 9 bases spanning the gap. CDR1 is GTSNPN and CDR2 is SVGIG in the germline V gene (reference sequence). CDR3 residues: CAWSPNYSGANVLTF. For the CDR3, the DNA is TGTGCCTGGAGCCCCAACTACTCTGGGGCCAACGTCCTGACTTTC.

The chain carries TRBV19 and TRBJ2-7; TRBD2 matches at 10 bases. Looked up from germline, CDR1 is LNHDA and CDR2 is SQIVND (reference sequence). CDR3 length: 15 amino acids. With V trimmed by 4 bases and J by 4 bases, 7 bases remained unmatched. The CDR3: CASSRPGLATYEQYF. CDR3 nucleotides: TGTGCCAGTAGTAGGCCGGGACTAGCGACTTACGAGCAGTACTTC.

V and J are TRBV4-3 and TRBJ2-2; possible D gene TRBD2, 6 bases. The CDR3 contains 16 residues. V was clipped by 6 bases and J by 4 bases, with 18 bases between them. Germline V lookup: CDR1 LGHNA, CDR2 YSLEER. The CDR3 nucleotides are TGCGCCAGCAGTCCTTTTAGACTAGGTTTCACCGGGGAGCTGTTTTTT. Its protein is CASSPFRLGFTGELFF.

This chain uses TRBV11-2 with TRBJ2-7, with D tentatively TRBD1 or TRBD2 (6 bases each). The V and J ends lost 5 bases and 6 bases respectively, with 26 bases between them. Germline CDR1 SGHAT, CDR2 FQNNGV. The length of the CDR3 is 17 residues. CDR3 sequence: CASSLGWGARVESEQYF. DNA for the CDR3: TGTGCCAGCAGCCTGGGGTGGGGGGCGAGAGTCGAGAGCGAGCAGTACTTC.

This chain connects TRBV4-1 to TRBJ1-2, with 8 bases lining up with TRBD1. Germline CDR1 and CDR2: MGHRA and YSYEKL. Unmatched junction bases numbered 11, after V lost 0 bases and J lost 5 bases. The CDR3 covers 17 residues. The chain's CDR3 is CASSQDQLDGTGYGYTF. The CDR3 region has the DNA TGCGCCAGCAGCCAAGATCAGCTCGACGGGACAGGATATGGCTACACCTTC.

The chain links TRBV13 to TRBJ2-7; TRBD2 might be the D (5 bases). CDR1 and CDR2 (germline): PRHDT, FYEKMQ (reference sequence). V was shortened by 2 bases and J by 6 bases, with 11 bases between the two germline ends. The length of the CDR3 is 13 residues. The CDR3 here is CASSLSASSEQYF. The CDR3 DNA reads as TGTGCCAGCAGCTTAAGTGCTAGCTCCGAGCAGTACTTC.

This chain links TRBV29-1 with TRBJ1-2, with TRBD1 matching 8 bases. Germline-derived CDR1 and CDR2 are SQVTM and ANQGSEA. The V and J ends lost 7 bases and 6 bases, in that order; junction bases with no gene match: 7. CDR3 length: 12 amino acids. CDR3 residues: CSADRALNGYTF. DNA of the CDR3: TGCAGCGCGGACAGGGCCTTGAATGGCTACACCTTC.

This sequence joins TRBV27 and TRBJ1-2, with D maybe TRBD1 (5 bases). CDR1 and CDR2 from the germline V gene are MNHEY and SMNVEV (reference sequence). This CDR3 region has 13 residues. Trimming removed 3 bases at V and 5 bases at J, with 10 bases between. This chain's CDR3 is CASSFRGFYGYTF. CDR3 nucleotide sequence: TGTGCCAGCAGTTTTAGGGGATTTTATGGCTACACCTTC.

The chain links TRBV9 to TRBJ2-7; 9 bases fit TRBD1. Germline CDR1 and CDR2: SGDLS and YYNGEE. The CDR3 covers 13 residues. V trimming: 7 bases; J trimming: 3 bases; junction bases outside the gene matches: 5. The CDR3 DNA reads TGTGCCAGCGGACAGGGGCAACACTACGAGCAGTACTTC. This sequence encodes CASGQGQHYEQYF.

The chain employs TRBV7-2 and TRBJ1-1; no firm D call. There are 15 residues in the CDR3. Deletions cut 3 bases from V and 1 base from J, with 12 bases between. CDR1 is SGHTA and CDR2 is FQGNSA in the germline V gene. The CDR3 DNA sequence: TGTGCCAGCAGCTTTTCAAGCGGACCGAACACTGAAGCTTTCTTT. Protein: CASSFSSGPNTEAFF.

The J gene is TRBJ1-4, the V gene TRBV6-5; TRBD1 might be the D (6 bases). The germline V gene encodes CDR1 MNHEY and CDR2 SVGAGI. V lost 4 bases, J lost 1 base, and 7 bases lay in between. The CDR3 sequence is 14 residues long. The DNA of the CDR3 is TGTGCCAGCAGTTCGGACAGAACTAATGAAAAACTGTTTTTT. It translates to CASSSDRTNEKLFF.

CDR3 in DNA: TGCGCCAGAGGGGCGAACACCGGGGAGCTGTTTTTT. Encoded protein: CARGANTGELFF. The gene calls are TRBV23-1 and TRBJ2-2; possible D gene TRBD1, 5 bases. TRBV23-1 is annotated as an ORF whose role is uncertain. The CDR3 spans 12 residues. The V end was cut by 9 bases, the J end by 0 bases, with 5 bases between.

In DNA, the CDR3 is TGTGCCAGTAGTATAGAAAGGAACGCAGATACGCAGTATTTT. Translated, it gives CASSIERNADTQYF. This chain joins TRBV19 and TRBJ2-3; D gene unclear. In germline, CDR1 is LNHDA, CDR2 SQIVND (reference sequence). The CDR3 totals 14 residues. The V and J ends lost 0 bases and 4 bases respectively, with 8 bases between them.

The chain has TRBV5-1 and TRBJ1-1; D call uncertain. CDR1 and CDR2 from the germline V gene are SGHRS and YFSETQ. CDR3 length equals 14 residues. The V end lost 2 bases, the J end lost 1 base, and 9 bases lay between the germline ends. CDR3 sequence reads: CASSFGWQNTEAFF. The CDR3 nucleotides read TGCGCCAGCAGCTTTGGGTGGCAGAACACTGAAGCTTTCTTT.

The sample holds one count of this clone. The chain carries TRBV5-1 and TRBJ2-5; 7 bases are shared with TRBD1. CDR3 size: 16 residues. The germline V gene encodes CDR1 SGHRS and CDR2 YFSETQ. V dropped 0 bases and J dropped 4; count of bases not matched to a gene: 9. CDR3 coding DNA: TGCGCCAGCAGCTTGGTTCCACAGGGGTTAGGAGAGACCCAGTACTTC. It translates to CASSLVPQGLGETQYF.

The rearrangement links TRBV5-6 to TRBJ1-1, with TRBD1 as a possible D gene (6 bases). The CDR3 runs to 12 residues. The germline V gene has CDR1 SGHDT and CDR2 YYEEEE. With 3 bases removed from V and 8 bases from J, the gap between germline ends came to 11 bases. For the CDR3, the DNA is TGTGCCAGCAGCTGGACAGTTGAGGAAGCTTTCTTT. It is translated as CASSWTVEEAFF.

V is TRBV5-1 and J is TRBJ1-2, with TRBD1 as a possible D gene (6 bases). V was clipped by 4 bases and J by 2 bases, with 15 bases between them. Germline CDR1 SGHRS, CDR2 YFSETQ. This CDR3 contains 15 residues. CDR3 in DNA: TGCGCCAGCAGCGGCGGGACAACGGACAACTATGGCTACACCTTC. Protein sequence: CASSGGTTDNYGYTF.

CDR3 in amino acids: CASSQDMREQFF. CDR3 DNA sequence: TGTGCCAGCAGCCAAGATATGCGGGAGCAGTTCTTC. The chain is built from TRBV4-2 and TRBJ2-1; D gene ambiguous. CDR3 length equals 12 residues. The V gene lost 0 bases and the J gene lost 10 bases, with 7 bases spanning the gap. Germline values: CDR1 LGHNA, CDR2 YNFKEQ.

The chain is built from TRBV9 and TRBJ2-2, with 15 bases identical to TRBD2. J gave up 4 bases and V 4 bases, and 2 bases lay outside the gene matches. Germline loops: CDR1 SGDLS, CDR2 YYNGEE. This CDR3 contains 16 residues. Here the CDR3 reads CASSPGLAGGTGELFF. The DNA of the CDR3 is TGTGCCAGCAGCCCGGGACTAGCGGGAGGCACCGGGGAGCTGTTTTTT.

The chain combines TRBV2 with TRBJ2-7, with D possibly TRBD1 on 6 matching bases. Germline CDR1 reads SNHLY; CDR2 reads FYNNEI. Deletions cut 10 bases from V and 7 bases from J, with 14 bases between. The CDR3 sequence is 11 residues long. CDR3 residues: CATWTVGEQYF. CDR3 DNA: TGTGCCACCTGGACAGTCGGTGAGCAGTACTTC.

The CDR3 loop reads CASSETGDDYGYTF. The CDR3 coding sequence is TGTGCCAGCAGCGAGACAGGGGATGACTATGGCTACACCTTC. The V call is TRBV6-5, the J call TRBJ1-2; 8 bases match TRBD1. The CDR3 loop spans 14 amino acids. Trimming cost V 6 bases and J 3 bases; bases outside gene matches: 6. Germline V gene sequence: CDR1 MNHEY, CDR2 SVGAGI.

This clone was observed once. The chain carries TRBV30 and TRBJ2-7, with D possibly being TRBD1 (5 bases). The CDR3 has 14 residues. The V gene lost 3 bases and the J gene lost 5 bases, with 17 bases spanning the gap. Looked up from germline, CDR1 is GTSNPN and CDR2 is SVGIG (reference sequence). As DNA, the CDR3 is TGTGCCTGGAGCGCTACAGGTGATTTGAACGAGCAGTACTTC. This sequence encodes CAWSATGDLNEQYF.

The rearrangement uses TRBV5-1 and TRBJ2-7; 14 bases align to TRBD2. V lost 4 bases, J lost 3 bases, and 3 bases stayed unmatched. Germline V gene lookup returns CDR1 SGHRS and CDR2 YFSETQ. The CDR3 totals 15 residues. CDR3 protein: CASSPGLAGVYEQYF. The DNA of the CDR3 is TGCGCCAGCAGCCCGGGACTAGCGGGAGTCTACGAGCAGTACTTC.

CDR3 protein: CASSQEIPGYNEQFF. The CDR3 DNA sequence: TGCGCCAGCAGCCAAGAGATCCCCGGCTACAATGAGCAGTTCTTC. J is TRBJ2-1 and V is TRBV4-3; unclear D gene. V lost 0 bases and J lost 3, with 9 bases in between. Germline V CDR1 and CDR2: LGHNA, YSLEER. The CDR3 has 15 residues.

This clone was seen more than once but under ten times. V and J are TRBV6-5 and TRBJ2-7; 7 nucleotides align to TRBD1. The germline gives CDR1 MNHEY, CDR2 SVGAGI. V lost 6 bases and J lost 6; bases outside the gene matches: 8. CDR3 length equals 13 residues. The CDR3 protein is CASRTGHIGEQYF. In nucleotides, the CDR3 is TGTGCCAGCAGGACAGGGCATATAGGCGAGCAGTACTTC.

The chain has TRBV27 and TRBJ1-5; 8 nucleotides line up with TRBD1. The trim removed 5 bases at V and 6 bases at J, leaving 6 bases unmatched. CDR1 is MNHEY, CDR2 SMNVEV, per germline (reference sequence). The CDR3 contains 14 residues. The CDR3 spells CASSEYDRGQPQHF. The CDR3 DNA follows: TGTGCCAGCAGTGAATATGACAGGGGTCAGCCCCAGCATTTT.

The V and J genes are TRBV5-1 and TRBJ2-2, with 12 bases matching TRBD2. This CDR3 is 18 amino acids long. The V and J ends lost 0 bases and 6 bases, in that order; junction bases with no gene match: 9. Per the germline V gene, CDR1 is SGHRS and CDR2 is YFSETQ. In DNA, the CDR3 is TGCGCCAGCAGCTTGGAGCTAGCGGGAGGGCCTAGTCCCGGGGAGCTGTTTTTT. This sequence encodes CASSLELAGGPSPGELFF.

The table lists this clone with a few counts. The V and J genes are TRBV27 and TRBJ1-5, with 10 bases fitting TRBD1. This CDR3 spans 15 amino acids. V trimming: 8 bases; J trimming: 9 bases; junction bases outside the gene matches: 13. Germline V CDR1 and CDR2: MNHEY, SMNVEV (reference sequence). CDR3 protein: CASALGTGAEGPQHF. The CDR3 DNA reads TGTGCCAGCGCGCTCGGGACAGGGGCTGAAGGGCCCCAGCATTTT.

The V gene is TRBV4-1, the J gene TRBJ2-6; perhaps TRBD2 as D (5 bases). CDR1 is MGHRA and CDR2 is YSYEKL in the germline V gene. V shed 0 bases and J shed 1 base, with 22 bases lying between them. CDR3 size: 21 residues. In DNA, the CDR3 is TGCGCCAGCAGCCAAGATCTCGGGCGGACGGGGAGTAAATCTGGGGCCAACGTCCTGACTTTC. Translation: CASSQDLGRTGSKSGANVLTF.